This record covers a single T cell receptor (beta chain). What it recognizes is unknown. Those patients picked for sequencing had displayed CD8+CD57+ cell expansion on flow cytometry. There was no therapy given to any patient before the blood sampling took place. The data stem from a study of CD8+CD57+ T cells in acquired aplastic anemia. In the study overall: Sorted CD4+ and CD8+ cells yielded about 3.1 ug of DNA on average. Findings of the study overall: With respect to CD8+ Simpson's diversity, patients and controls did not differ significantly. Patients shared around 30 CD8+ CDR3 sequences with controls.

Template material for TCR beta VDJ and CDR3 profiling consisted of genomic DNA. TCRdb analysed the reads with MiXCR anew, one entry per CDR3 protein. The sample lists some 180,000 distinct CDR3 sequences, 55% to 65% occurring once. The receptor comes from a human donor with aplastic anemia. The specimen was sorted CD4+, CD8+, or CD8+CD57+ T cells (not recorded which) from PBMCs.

Written as DNA, the CDR3 is TGTGCCAGCATGAAGCAATCTGGGGCCAACGTCCTGACTTTC. It is translated as CASMKQSGANVLTF. The chain couples TRBV2 to TRBJ2-6, with D hard to call. The germline V and J ends were trimmed by 7 bases and 1 base, with 8 bases remaining between them. This CDR3 spans 14 amino acids. The V gene's germline CDR1 is SNHLY and CDR2 FYNNEI.